This T cell receptor (beta chain) was recorded in a study of siplizumab effects on memory and regulatory T cells. Sequencing used immunoSEQ multiplex PCR; TCRdb keeps in-frame clones, though not all of them. The sample yields roughly 110,000 clones, 93% seen once. Germline V gene sequence: CDR1 MGHRA, CDR2 YSYEKL. V shed 4 bases and J 5 bases; nucleotides not matched to a gene: 11. This CDR3 spans 16 amino acids. The sequencing sample was made of non-Treg CD4+ T cells sorted from blood. This chain joins TRBV4-1 and TRBJ2-5; 9 bases match TRBD2. This clonotype was sampled from a human donor in good health. CDR3 amino acids: CASSPRRAGGWETQYF. CDR3 sequence (DNA): TGCGCCAGCAGCCCACGTCGAGCGGGGGGTTGGGAGACCCAGTACTTC.